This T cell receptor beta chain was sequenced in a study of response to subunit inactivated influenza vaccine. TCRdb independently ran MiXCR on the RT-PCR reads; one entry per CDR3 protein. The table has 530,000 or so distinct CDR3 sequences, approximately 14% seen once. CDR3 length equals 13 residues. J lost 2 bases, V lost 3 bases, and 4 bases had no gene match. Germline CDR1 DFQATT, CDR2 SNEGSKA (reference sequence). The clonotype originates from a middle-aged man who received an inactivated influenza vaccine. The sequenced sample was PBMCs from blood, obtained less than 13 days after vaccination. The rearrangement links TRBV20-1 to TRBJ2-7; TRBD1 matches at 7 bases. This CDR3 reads CSARPGQTYEQYF. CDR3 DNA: TGCAGTGCTAGGCCGGGACAGACCTACGAGCAGTACTTC.